This TCR beta chain is drawn from a study of early T cells in non-severe SARS-CoV-2 infection. Overall study: Sequenced material consisted of bulk RNA (from unsorted whole blood), and chains were unpaired.

This clonotype showed up many times. What it binds is not known. Study outcomes and limitations: A preference for anti-spike CD8 responses marked VDJdb matching, which missed private and CD4 specificities.

The library protocol tagged individual cDNA molecules with unique molecular identifiers. TCRdb processed the 5' RACE reads anew with MiXCR; each CDR3 protein has one entry. The sample consists of about 59,000 distinct CDR3 sequences, over 10% of them appearing once. The sequencing here drew on whole blood, taken at baseline. The origin of this receptor is an adult who was a healthcare worker with PCR-confirmed SARS-CoV-2 infection or an uninfected control (not recorded which).

CDR3 nucleotide sequence: TGTGCCAGCAGTCTCCCACTTGGGGGACAGTTATATGGCTACACCTTC. Protein sequence: CASSLPLGGQLYGYTF. The chain links TRBV28 to TRBJ1-2; 7 bases fit TRBD1. CDR1 and CDR2 (germline): MDHEN, SYDVKM. The CDR3 length is 16 residues. Unmatched junction bases numbered 14, after V lost 5 bases and J lost 5 bases.